This passage covers 20 T cell receptor beta chains from one sample sequenced in a study of blood T cell repertoires in COVID-19. Measured with immunoSEQ multiplex PCR; TCRdb has only the in-frame clones, and not every one. The profile shows about 400,000 clones, roughly 85% of them singletons. The sequenced material came from PBMCs or T cells enriched from blood (not recorded which). These receptors all stem from a young woman with acute COVID-19.

This clone has a handful of counts. This sequence joins TRBV4-1 and TRBJ2-7; a weak D match, TRBD2 (5 bases). Germline CDR1 and CDR2: MGHRA and YSYEKL. This CDR3 contains 14 residues. V dropped 5 bases and J dropped 4 bases, with 15 bases sitting between them. The CDR3 DNA is TGCGCCAGCAGCTACTACCGAGGGCAATACGAGCAGTACTTC. Its protein is CASSYYRGQYEQYF.

V is TRBV7-9 and J is TRBJ1-4, with 7 positions matching TRBD1. Trimming at V came to 6 bases and at J to 8 bases, leaving 15 bases not matched to a gene. The length of the CDR3 is 16 residues. Germline V lookup: CDR1 SEHNR, CDR2 FQNEAQ (reference sequence). The CDR3 loop reads CASRPDGGGWGEKLFF. CDR3 sequence (DNA): TGTGCCAGCAGACCCGACGGAGGGGGCTGGGGGGAAAAACTGTTTTTT.

Turning to this clone: Other DNA sequences in the sample encode the same CDR3. CDR3 region: CASRQGMNTEAFF. CDR3 DNA: TGTGCCAGCAGACAGGGGATGAACACTGAAGCTTTCTTT. V and J are TRBV3-1 (or the pseudogene TRBV3-2) and TRBJ1-1, with TRBD1 matching over 7 bases. Germline V gene sequence: CDR1 LGHDT, CDR2 YNNKEL (reference sequence). The CDR3 has 13 amino acids. Trimming took 6 bases from V and 0 from J; bases not matched to a gene: 1.

V and J are TRBV3-1 (or the pseudogene TRBV3-2) and TRBJ1-1; the D gene is possibly TRBD1 (6 bases). Germline V gene data show CDR1 as LGHDT and CDR2 as YNNKEL (reference sequence). V was clipped by 3 bases and J by 3 bases, with 11 bases between them. The CDR3 has 14 amino acids. The CDR3 DNA sequence: TGTGCCAGCAGCCAGTGGGACACCGACACTGAAGCTTTCTTT. It is translated as CASSQWDTDTEAFF.

V and J are TRBV6-6 and TRBJ1-2; 9 bases fit TRBD1. Germline CDR1 reads MNHNY; CDR2 reads SVGAGI (reference sequence). This CDR3 region has 14 residues. Trimming cost V 5 bases and J 3 bases; bases outside gene matches: 4. CDR3 sequence reads: CASSSDRGDYGYTF. The CDR3 nucleotides are TGTGCCAGCAGTAGCGACAGGGGGGACTATGGCTACACCTTC.

The chain recombines TRBV7-2 with TRBJ2-1; TRBD2 agrees at 12 bases. CDR3 length equals 16 residues. Germline CDR1 and CDR2: SGHTA and FQGNSA. The junction had 2 bases not matched to a gene; V was cut back by 3 bases and J by 2 bases. The CDR3 protein is CASSFASGRAYNEQFF. In DNA form, the CDR3 reads TGTGCCAGCAGCTTCGCTAGCGGGAGGGCCTACAATGAGCAGTTCTTC.

The rearrangement links TRBV11-2 to TRBJ1-1; the D is unclear. The V gene lost 8 bases and the J gene lost 0 bases, with 10 bases spanning the gap. The CDR3 runs 13 residues. Germline CDR1 and CDR2: SGHAT and FQNNGV. The CDR3 region has the DNA TGTGCCAGCCGTAACACCATGAACACTGAAGCTTTCTTT. Protein: CASRNTMNTEAFF.

This chain links TRBV11-2 with TRBJ1-2; 8 bases fit TRBD1. CDR1 is SGHAT, CDR2 FQNNGV, per germline. Unmatched junction bases numbered 5, after V lost 2 bases and J lost 3 bases. The CDR3 is made up of 15 amino acids. Written as DNA, the CDR3 is TGTGCCAGCAGCTTAACCGCAGGGGGCGACTATGGCTACACCTTC. Protein sequence: CASSLTAGGDYGYTF.

The CDR3 sequence is CASKWVGGREAEAFF. DNA for the CDR3: TGTGCCAGCAAGTGGGTTGGGGGGAGGGAGGCTGAAGCTTTCTTT. V is TRBV6-6 and J is TRBJ1-1, with D possibly TRBD1 on 5 matching bases. This CDR3 has 15 residues. The germline V and J ends were trimmed by 7 bases and 6 bases, with 21 bases remaining between them. Germline CDR1 MNHNY, CDR2 SVGAGI (reference sequence).

The chain links TRBV11-3 to TRBJ2-7; 8 bases are shared with TRBD2. Germline lookup yields CDR1 SGHNT and CDR2 YENEEA. J lost 2 bases, V lost 5 bases, and 11 bases had no gene match. The CDR3 totals 16 residues. This CDR3 is CASSVTFSGDPYEQYF. In nucleotides, the CDR3 is TGTGCCAGCAGCGTAACATTTAGCGGGGATCCCTACGAGCAGTACTTC.

The chain is built from TRBV2 and TRBJ1-5; tentative D call: TRBD1 (6 bases). Trimming stripped 5 bases from V and 0 bases from J, with 17 bases between. The CDR3 has 17 amino acids. Germline CDR1 reads SNHLY; CDR2 reads FYNNEI. CDR3 sequence: CASSNRDTYNSNQPQHF. CDR3 DNA: TGTGCCAGCAGTAACCGGGACACGTATAATAGCAATCAGCCCCAGCATTTT. Based on the CDR3 plus reference TRBV2 and TRBJ1-5, the full variable domain is EPEVTQTPSHQVTQMGQEVILRCVPISNHLYFYWYRQILGQKVEFLVSFYNNEISEKSEIFDDQFSVERPDGSNFTLKIRSTKLEDSAMYFCASSNRDTYNSNQPQHFGDGTRLSIL.

This rearrangement joins TRBV7-9 to TRBJ1-1; D remains ambiguous. V shed 4 bases and J shed 4 bases, with 19 bases lying between them. The CDR3 is made up of 16 amino acids. CDR1 SEHNR and CDR2 FQNEAQ come from the germline V gene (reference sequence). CDR3 protein: CASSSKARDSGTEAFF. In DNA, the CDR3 is TGTGCCAGCAGCTCAAAGGCGAGGGATAGTGGCACTGAAGCTTTCTTT.

The rearrangement uses TRBV27 and TRBJ2-7; 7 bases line up with TRBD1. With V trimmed by 5 bases and J by 2 bases, 12 bases remained unmatched. The CDR3 consists of 16 residues. Germline V lookup: CDR1 MNHEY, CDR2 SMNVEV (reference sequence). The CDR3, as DNA: TGTGCCAGCAGTCTACATTACCGGGACAGCCCCTACGAGCAGTACTTC. This sequence encodes CASSLHYRDSPYEQYF.

The CDR3 here is CASSLRRTYGYTF. In nucleotides, the CDR3 is TGTGCCAGCAGTTTGAGACGGACATATGGCTACACCTTC. The chain employs TRBV12-3 or TRBV12-4 and TRBJ1-2, with TRBD1 as a possible D gene (5 bases). V was pared by 3 bases and J by 5 bases, with 10 bases between. There are 13 residues in the CDR3.

The rearrangement uses TRBV14 and TRBJ1-1; TRBD1 matches at 9 bases. Germline CDR1 reads SGHDN; CDR2 reads FVKESK. V dropped 2 bases and J dropped 7; count of bases not matched to a gene: 5. The CDR3 sequence is 14 residues long. The CDR3 DNA reads TGTGCCAGCAGCCAATACAGGGGGCCTTATGAAGCTTTCTTT. Translating gives CASSQYRGPYEAFF.

This chain links TRBV29-1 with TRBJ1-1; TRBD1 agrees at 7 bases. CDR1 and CDR2 (germline): SQVTM, ANQGSEA. Trimming took 8 bases from V and 5 from J; bases not matched to a gene: 11. The CDR3 is 13 amino acids. The CDR3, as DNA: TGCAGCCCCCGGACAGGACAAGGGACTGAAGCTTTCTTT. Translating gives CSPRTGQGTEAFF.

The chain is built from TRBV28 and TRBJ1-2; no definite D call. The CDR3 spans 13 residues. V shed 1 base and J shed 4 bases, with 7 bases lying between them. CDR1 MDHEN and CDR2 SYDVKM come from the germline V gene. CDR3 region: CASSLSQFYGYTF. The CDR3 DNA follows: TGTGCCAGCAGTTTATCCCAGTTCTATGGCTACACCTTC.

The chain uses TRBV7-9 and TRBJ2-5; 7 bases are a match to TRBD2. With 5 bases clipped from V and 1 base from J, the junction kept 4 bases outside the gene matches. The CDR3 sequence is 14 residues long. The V gene's germline CDR1 is SEHNR and CDR2 FQNEAQ (reference sequence). The DNA for the CDR3 is TGTGCCAGCAGCGGGTCGGGGGGCCAAGAGACCCAGTACTTC. Its translation: CASSGSGGQETQYF.

V is TRBV19 and J is TRBJ2-1; 7 nucleotides agree with TRBD1. Germline V gene sequence: CDR1 LNHDA, CDR2 SQIVND (reference sequence). There are 15 residues in the CDR3. J lost 7 bases, V lost 6 bases, and 12 bases had no gene match. The CDR3 region is CASRRQGKGSNEQFF. CDR3 nucleotides: TGTGCCAGTAGAAGACAGGGAAAAGGTTCAAATGAGCAGTTCTTC.

V gene TRBV12-5 combines with J gene TRBJ2-3; 14 nucleotides match TRBD2. CDR1 and CDR2 from the germline V gene are LGHNT and FRNRAP. V gave up 7 bases and J gave up 4 bases; unmatched junction bases: 13. This CDR3 contains 18 residues. The CDR3 sequence is CASAGAGTSGRKADTQYF. The CDR3 DNA follows: TGTGCTAGTGCTGGAGCGGGGACTAGCGGGAGAAAAGCAGATACGCAGTATTTT.